Listed below are T cell receptor beta chains from one sample, sequenced in a study of blood T cell repertoires in COVID-19. The table came from immunoSEQ multiplex PCR; TCRdb's copy has only in-frame clones and leaves some out. The sample holds some 250,000 clones; 85% to 90% are singletons and the top ten take roughly 4.9%. The sample was peripheral blood. These receptor sequences come from a woman aged 60-75 years with COVID-19, enrolled during active disease. CDR3s include the opening cysteine and the closing phenylalanine or tryptophan. The order of the fields is CDR3 DNA, CDR3 protein, J gene, clone size, D gene, V gene. D genes are given only for firm matches. Only part of the rows carry a size: once, few, many, or a class if the clone is expanded.

TGTGCCAGTGGAACACAGGGGGCAACTAATGAAAAACTGTTTTTT	CASGTQGATNEKLFF	TRBJ1-4	few	TRBD1	TRBV19
TGTGCCAGCAGCCAAGAGGGTCGGGGATTCTATGGCTACACCTTC	CASSQEGRGFYGYTF	TRBJ1-2	.	.	TRBV4-2
TGTGCCAGCAGCCCAGAGGGACAGGCCATCATCCACGGTTACGAGCAGTACTTC	CASSPEGQAIIHGYEQYF	TRBJ2-7	.	TRBD1	TRBV9
TGTGCCAGCTCACCACCGATGGGACAGGGTCAGTCGAAGCAGTACTTC	CASSPPMGQGQSKQYF	TRBJ2-7	.	TRBD1	TRBV18
TGTGCCAGCAGTTCCGCTAGTCTAGGTGAGCAGTTCTTC	CASSSASLGEQFF	TRBJ2-1	.	.	TRBV12-3/TRBV12-4
TGTGCCAGCAGCTTAGTTCGGGACAATGAGCAGTTCTTC	CASSLVRDNEQFF	TRBJ2-1	.	.	TRBV7-9
TGTGCCAGCAGTTTGGAGGGGGCGTCCTATAATTCACCCCTCCACTTT	CASSLEGASYNSPLHF	TRBJ1-6	.	TRBD1	TRBV27
TGTGCCAGCAGTTACGGCCCCGGGACAGGGTCGGATACGCAGTATTTT	CASSYGPGTGSDTQYF	TRBJ2-3	.	TRBD1	TRBV6-5
TGTGCCAGCAGTGAAGGACGGACAGGGGTGTTTGCTAACACTGAAGCTTTCTTT	CASSEGRTGVFANTEAFF	TRBJ1-1	.	TRBD1	TRBV6-1
TGTGCCAGCAAGGGAGGGGGAAAGAACACTGAAGCTTTCTTT	CASKGGGKNTEAFF	TRBJ1-1	.	.	TRBV27
TGTGCCATCAGTGATCCGCGGGGTGCAGGCTACAATGAGCAGTTCTTC	CAISDPRGAGYNEQFF	TRBJ2-1	.	.	TRBV10-3
TGTGCCAGCAGATTACGGGGCTCCTACAATGAGCAGTTCTTC	CASRLRGSYNEQFF	TRBJ2-1	.	.	TRBV6-5
TGTGCCAGCAGTCCGGACTGGTTCTACGAGCAGTACTTC	CASSPDWFYEQYF	TRBJ2-7	.	.	TRBV12-3/TRBV12-4
TGTGCCGCTCGCGGGGGAGGGACTAGCACAGATACGCAGTATTTT	CAARGGGTSTDTQYF	TRBJ2-3	.	TRBD2	TRBV19
TGTGCCAGCAGCCAAGAGGGCGCCTACGAGCAGTACTTC	CASSQEGAYEQYF	TRBJ2-7	.	.	TRBV14
TGCGCCAGCAGCCAAGATCTCCCCCCCTCCACGGGGGATACGCAGTATTTT	CASSQDLPPSTGDTQYF	TRBJ2-3	.	.	TRBV4-3